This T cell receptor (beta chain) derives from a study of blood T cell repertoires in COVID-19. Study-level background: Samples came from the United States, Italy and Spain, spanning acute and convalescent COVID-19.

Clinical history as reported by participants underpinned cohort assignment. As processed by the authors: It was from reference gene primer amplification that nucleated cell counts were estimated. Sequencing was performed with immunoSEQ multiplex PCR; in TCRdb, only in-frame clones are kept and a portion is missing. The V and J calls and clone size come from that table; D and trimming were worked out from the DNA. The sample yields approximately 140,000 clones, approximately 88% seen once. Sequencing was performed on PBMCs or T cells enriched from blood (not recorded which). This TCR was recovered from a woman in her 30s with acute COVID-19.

The CDR3 bases are TGTGCCAGCAGCACAGGGAGCTCCTACGAGCAGTACTTC. Encoded protein: CASSTGSSYEQYF. The chain has TRBV5-6 and TRBJ2-7; a possible D gene is TRBD1 (6 bases). V was pared by 4 bases and J by 0 bases, with 8 bases between. The CDR3 has 13 amino acids. Per germline, CDR1 SGHDT and CDR2 YYEEEE. Filled out from reference TRBV5-6 and TRBJ2-7, the complete variable domain reads DAGVTQSPTHLIKTRGQQVTLRCSPKSGHDTVSWYQQALGQGPQFIFQYYEEEERQRGNFPDRFSGHQFPNYSSELNVNALLLGDSALYLCASSTGSSYEQYFGPGTRLTVT.